These T cell receptor beta chains were read from a single sample in a study of identifying expanded T cells in peripheral blood. This table comes from immunoSEQ multiplex PCR, and its TCRdb copy is limited to in-frame clones, with some not included. Seen here are approximately 90,000 clones, around 83% observed once, and the top ten hold 4.5%. Sequenced input: blood. The receptors come from a person between 18 and 69 years old in good health. Each CDR3 is given with its conserved first and last residue. For some rows the clone size is stated as once, few or many, or as a class when expanded; others skip it.

CDR3 protein,J gene,clone size,V gene
CASSQSRDSSTGELFF,TRBJ2-2,-,TRBV14
CASSQQTLSGNTIYF,TRBJ1-3,-,TRBV4-1
CASSLAGTTNEKLFF,TRBJ1-4,-,TRBV7-2
CAISTQQGGTEAFF,TRBJ1-1,-,TRBV10-3
CASSEELGGPYNEQFF,TRBJ2-1,-,TRBV6-1
CASSTQGGLNYGYTF,TRBJ1-2,-,TRBV6-5
CASSESLAGAETQYF,TRBJ2-5,-,TRBV2
CASTFGYRVFTDTQYF,TRBJ2-3,-,TRBV5-6
CASSLVFVGQAAIGGYTF,TRBJ1-2,once,TRBV5-6
CASSLASTGYEQYF,TRBJ2-7,few,TRBV7-2
CAWSRYIGARLAGGLETQYF,TRBJ2-5,-,TRBV30
CASRTPTQGTDTQYF,TRBJ2-3,-,TRBV7-2
CASSLGTARYTGELFF,TRBJ2-2,-,TRBV5-6
CASRDRVIVDSNQPQHF,TRBJ1-5,-,TRBV2
CASSFGSSRANVLTF,TRBJ2-6,once,TRBV7-2
CASSPVPDTYTF,TRBJ1-2,-,TRBV7-2
CASSLRKTGNEKLFF,TRBJ1-4,few,TRBV5-6
CASSSWTLANGPGELFF,TRBJ2-2,-,TRBV11-2
CASGRAPNYGYTF,TRBJ1-2,-,TRBV6-1
CASSPVTGVGETQYF,TRBJ2-5,-,TRBV4-1
CASSNRGGSNDGYTF,TRBJ1-2,-,TRBV7-2
CACRVRRGGWSTDTQYF,TRBJ2-3,-,TRBV30
CASSSTGTPTGELFF,TRBJ2-2,-,TRBV28
CASREAALGYGYTF,TRBJ1-2,-,TRBV19
CASLTGSGANVLTF,TRBJ2-6,-,TRBV6-5
CASSLSGAGADTQYF,TRBJ2-3,-,TRBV11-3
CASSLTGVGGELFF,TRBJ2-2,-,TRBV28
CASSIGTSHNEQFF,TRBJ2-1,-,TRBV9